This T cell receptor (beta chain) was captured in a study of early T cells in non-severe SARS-CoV-2 infection. Study results and limitations: Private and CD4 specificities were missed by VDJdb matching, which favored anti-spike CD8 responses.

Unique molecular identifiers were attached to individual cDNA molecules. TCRdb reprocessed the 5' RACE reads via MiXCR and lists one record per CDR3 protein. The data contain roughly 56,000 distinct CDR3 sequences, about 9.9% of them singletons. A note on this clonotype: The target antigen is unknown. One end of the junction fails to match germline, which may point to a read error.

Sequencing was done on a sample of whole blood. This TCR was sampled from an adult who was a healthcare worker with PCR-confirmed SARS-CoV-2 infection or an uninfected control (not recorded which).

CDR3 DNA: TGTGCCAGCAGCGAAGCCACCCGGGGAGATACGCAGTATTTT. Translating gives CASSEATRGDTQYF. The chain joins TRBV6-1 to TRBJ2-3; possibly TRBD2 for D (5 bases). Per the germline V gene, CDR1 is MNHNS and CDR2 is SASEGT. The CDR3 loop spans 14 amino acids.